These 9 T cell receptor beta chains came from one sample sequenced in a study of T-cell memory formation after mild COVID-19. MiXCR, run by TCRdb on the 5' RACE reads, gives a single entry per CDR3 protein. The table lists approximately 100,000 distinct CDR3 sequences, over 8.5% of them singletons. Sequencing was done on a sample of PBMCs or a T cell subset sorted from them (not recorded which). The source of these receptors is a man aged 18 to 29 who had mild COVID-19 (a few samples of this study predate the infection). Cell type and time point are not known.

This clonotype was seen at least ten times. The gene calls are TRBV6-4 and TRBJ2-3; possible D gene TRBD2, 6 bases. Germline lookup yields CDR1 MRHNA and CDR2 SNTAGT. V gave up 2 bases and J gave up 1 base, with 7 bases separating them. This CDR3 comprises 14 residues. In nucleotides, the CDR3 is TGTGCCAGCAGTGACGGGGAGGGCACAGATACGCAGTATTTT. The encoded protein is CASSDGEGTDTQYF.

The V call is TRBV5-8, the J call TRBJ2-7; the match to TRBD1 covers 8 bases. From germline, CDR1 is SGHTS and CDR2 YDEGEE. This CDR3 region has 16 residues. The V segment lost 8 bases and the J segment 3 bases; nucleotides outside the gene matches: 16. As DNA, the CDR3 is TGTGCCAGGAGCAAAATTTCCGGGACAGGACTCTACGAGCAGTACTTC. Residues: CARSKISGTGLYEQYF.

The CDR3 region is CASSLGWDFRDTQYF. CDR3 coding DNA: TGTGCCAGCAGCTTAGGGTGGGACTTTCGCGATACGCAGTATTTT. The genes are TRBV7-9 and TRBJ2-3; weak D call: TRBD2 (6 bases). Trimming took off 1 base at V and 6 bases at J, with 14 bases between the two ends. The CDR3 has 15 amino acids. Germline values: CDR1 SEHNR, CDR2 FQNEAQ (reference sequence).

This clonotype was seen at least ten times. The chain combines TRBV12-3 or TRBV12-4 with TRBJ2-7; D gene uncertain. The V end was cut by 5 bases, the J end by 1 base, with 12 bases between. The CDR3 runs to 14 residues. Here the CDR3 reads CASSPSAASYEQYV. The DNA for the CDR3 is TGTGCCAGCAGTCCCTCGGCGGCATCCTACGAGCAGTACGTC.

This clonotype was seen a few times. The genes are TRBV7-2 and TRBJ2-7; 8 bases are shared with TRBD1. CDR1 SGHTA and CDR2 FQGNSA come from the germline V gene. With V trimmed by 4 bases and J by 2 bases, 4 bases remained unmatched. This CDR3 has 14 amino acids. Here the CDR3 reads CASSYWTGTYEQYF. CDR3 nucleotide sequence: TGTGCCAGCAGCTACTGGACAGGGACCTACGAGCAGTACTTC. Based on the CDR3 plus reference TRBV7-2 and TRBJ2-7, the full variable domain is GAGVSQSPSNKVTEKGKDVELRCDPISGHTALYWYRQSLGQGLEFLIYFQGNSAPDKSGLPSDRFSAERTGGSVSTLTIQRTQQEDSAVYLCASSYWTGTYEQYFGPGTRLTVT.

This rearrangement joins TRBV19 to TRBJ2-1; D is unresolved. The V end lost 3 bases, the J end lost 7 bases, and 10 bases lay between the germline ends. This CDR3 has 13 amino acids. Germline V gene sequence: CDR1 LNHDA, CDR2 SQIVND (reference sequence). CDR3 region: CASSMVPRNEQFF. CDR3 bases: TGTGCCAGTAGTATGGTCCCGAGGAATGAGCAGTTCTTC. The whole variable domain, filled in from reference TRBV19 and TRBJ2-1, reads DGGITQSPKYLFRKEGQNVTLSCEQNLNHDAMYWYRQDPGQGLRLIYYSQIVNDFQKGDIAEGYSVSREKKESFPLTVTSAQKNPTAFYLCASSMVPRNEQFFGPGTRLTVL.

The genes are TRBV12-3 or TRBV12-4 and TRBJ2-3; TRBD2 matches 9 bases. With V trimmed by 4 bases and J by 5 bases, 10 bases remained unmatched. This CDR3 is built from 16 residues. The CDR3 bases are TGTGCCAGCAGTTCGTCCCCCAGCGGGGGGCAAGATACGCAGTATTTT. It codes for CASSSSPSGGQDTQYF.

Here the CDR3 DNA reads TGCGCCAGCAGCTTCCCCCTGGGGGACGCCGGGGAGCTGTTTTTT. Amino acids: CASSFPLGDAGELFF. V usage is TRBV5-1 and J usage is TRBJ2-2; D may correspond to TRBD1 or TRBD2 (5 bases each). The germline gives CDR1 SGHRS, CDR2 YFSETQ. V was trimmed by 2 bases and J by 6 bases, leaving 14 bases between them. The CDR3 is 15 amino acids.

This clonotype has only a few counts. The chain joins TRBV5-5 to TRBJ2-1, with a possible D match to TRBD2 (6 bases). This CDR3 is 18 amino acids long. Trimming pared 0 bases from V and 2 bases from J, leaving 18 bases between. Looked up from germline, CDR1 is SGHKS and CDR2 is YYEKEE (reference sequence). For the CDR3, the DNA is TGTGCCAGCAGCTTGGAGGGTGTGGCTAGCGAAGCCTACAATGAGCAGTTCTTC. This codes for CASSLEGVASEAYNEQFF.